These 19 T cell receptor beta chains came from one sample sequenced in a study of T cells in Graves' hyperthyroidism and ophthalmopathy. Researchers took RNA transcripts and amplified the TCR beta CDR3 regions from them. The TCR CDR3 was amplified in a first-round RT-PCR using the HTBI primer set. TCRdb ran MiXCR on the multiplex PCR reads and lists one entry per CDR3 protein. The repertoire consists of 380,000 or so distinct CDR3 sequences, with roughly 13% occurring once and the leading ten covering 20% to 25%. Material: blood. The receptors originated from a woman between 25 and 40 years old with Graves' hyperthyroidism.

This clonotype was seen only a few times. V gene TRBV29-1 combines with J gene TRBJ1-1; 7 bases are shared with TRBD1. This CDR3 contains 14 residues. Germline trimming cut 5 bases from V and 6 bases from J; bases unmatched to any gene: 12. Per germline, CDR1 SQVTM and CDR2 ANQGSEA. The CDR3 DNA sequence: TGCAGCGTTTGCGATTGGGTGACAGGGCCTGAAGCTTTCTTT. Translated, it gives CSVCDWVTGPEAFF. The full variable domain, with the rest looked up from reference TRBV29-1 and TRBJ1-1, is SAVISQKPSRDICQRGTSLTIQCQVDSQVTMMFWYRQQPGQSLTLIATANQGSEATYESGFVIDKFPISRPNLTFSTLTVSNMSPEDSSIYLCSVCDWVTGPEAFFGQGTRLTVV.

This rearrangement joins TRBV27 to TRBJ1-3; D is perhaps TRBD1 (5 bases). The CDR3 runs 15 residues. CDR1 is MNHEY and CDR2 is SMNVEV in the germline V gene (reference sequence). The germline V and J ends were trimmed by 6 bases and 15 bases, with 27 bases remaining between them. CDR3 amino acids: CASSPQGLAGGRKYF. The CDR3 DNA follows: TGTGCCAGCAGCCCGCAGGGACTAGCGGGAGGGAGGAAATATTTT.

The chain links TRBV5-1 to TRBJ2-5; 8 bases map to TRBD1. Germline assignment: CDR1 SGHRS and CDR2 YFSETQ. The CDR3 loop spans 14 amino acids. J was trimmed by 5 bases and V by 4 bases; bases with no gene match: 7. CDR3 nucleotide sequence: TGCGCCAGCAGCCCACAGGGGGGCCGGGAGACCCAGTACTTC. It yields the protein CASSPQGGRETQYF.

This clonotype was observed many times. In DNA form, the CDR3 reads TGTGCCAGCAGCTTAGTGGGGGAGGACTATGGCTACACCTTC. Amino acid sequence: CASSLVGEDYGYTF. V gene TRBV11-2 combines with J gene TRBJ1-2, with TRBD1 as a possible D gene (5 bases). V lost 1 base and J 3 bases, leaving 9 bases between the germline ends. The CDR3 consists of 14 residues. CDR1 is SGHAT, CDR2 FQNNGV, per germline.

There are many counts of this clonotype. The chain joins TRBV6-1 to TRBJ2-1, with a weak D call TRBD2 (6 bases). CDR1 is MNHNS, CDR2 SASEGT, per germline. The V end was cut by 5 bases, the J end by 7 bases, with 15 bases between. This CDR3 is built from 14 residues. The CDR3 protein is CASSQRGNLNEQFF. The CDR3 bases are TGTGCCAGCAGTCAACGGGGGAATTTGAATGAGCAGTTCTTC.

The chain links TRBV19 to TRBJ2-7; 9 nucleotides match TRBD1. V shed 3 bases, J shed 4 bases, and the junction held 7 bases outside the gene matches. From germline, CDR1 is LNHDA and CDR2 SQIVND (reference sequence). The CDR3 covers 15 residues. The CDR3 coding sequence is TGTGCCAGTAGTATTAGGGACAGGGCGGATTACGAGCAGTACTTC. Translating gives CASSIRDRADYEQYF. Full variable domain (missing parts from reference TRBV19 and TRBJ2-7): DGGITQSPKYLFRKEGQNVTLSCEQNLNHDAMYWYRQDPGQGLRLIYYSQIVNDFQKGDIAEGYSVSREKKESFPLTVTSAQKNPTAFYLCASSIRDRADYEQYFGPGTRLTVT.

This clonotype has a count of ten or more. This chain connects TRBV7-2 to TRBJ2-7, with 7 bases matching TRBD2. CDR3 size: 15 residues. The germline V gene has CDR1 SGHTA and CDR2 FQGNSA. V gave up 6 bases and J gave up 2 bases; unmatched junction bases: 10. CDR3 nucleotide sequence: TGTGCCAGCAGTTTAACGGCGGGAGCGCCCTACGAGCAGTACTTC. Translated: CASSLTAGAPYEQYF. Based on the CDR3 plus reference TRBV7-2 and TRBJ2-7, the full variable domain is GAGVSQSPSNKVTEKGKDVELRCDPISGHTALYWYRQSLGQGLEFLIYFQGNSAPDKSGLPSDRFSAERTGGSVSTLTIQRTQQEDSAVYLCASSLTAGAPYEQYFGPGTRLTVT.

CDR3 sequence: CSAPVAASDEKLFF. CDR3 nucleotides: TGCAGTGCTCCTGTAGCGGCAAGTGATGAAAAACTGTTTTTT. The rearrangement links TRBV20-1 to TRBJ1-4; D is unresolved. CDR1 DFQATT and CDR2 SNEGSKA come from the germline V gene (reference sequence). This CDR3 is built from 14 residues. Deletions cut 5 bases from V and 6 bases from J, with 16 bases between.

The chain combines TRBV14 with TRBJ2-1, with D possibly being TRBD2 (6 bases). Germline V gene data show CDR1 as SGHDN and CDR2 as FVKESK. The CDR3 has 14 amino acids. Trimming took off 4 bases at V and 11 bases at J, with 18 bases between the two ends. CDR3 protein: CASSPRVLAWKQFF. Here the CDR3 DNA reads TGTGCCAGCAGCCCCAGGGTACTAGCCTGGAAGCAGTTCTTC.

This clonotype occurred a few times. This sequence joins TRBV29-1 and TRBJ2-5; a possible D gene is TRBD1 (5 bases). Germline V gives CDR1 SQVTM, CDR2 ANQGSEA. The CDR3 spans 13 residues. The germline V and J ends were trimmed by 2 bases and 1 base, with 8 bases remaining between them. For the CDR3, the DNA is TGCAGCGTTGAACTCAGGGCCCAAGAGACCCAGTACTTC. Protein product: CSVELRAQETQYF.

There are a few counts of this clonotype. A read error may be the cause here, since a much bigger clone is one base away. In DNA form, the CDR3 reads TGTACCAGCAGTTCATCAGGGGTGGGCGCAAGAGCTTTCTTT. Residues: CTSSSSGVGARAFF. The J gene is TRBJ1-1, the V gene TRBV28; maybe TRBD1 (6 bases). The CDR3 covers 14 residues. CDR1 is MDHEN and CDR2 is SYDVKM in the germline V gene.

This clonotype came up many times. V and J are TRBV5-1 and TRBJ2-5; 9 bases map to TRBD1. Germline V CDR1 and CDR2: SGHRS, YFSETQ. CDR3 length equals 14 residues. V lost 7 bases to trimming and J lost 5 bases; unmatched junction nucleotides: 9. The CDR3, as DNA: TGCGCCAGCGGCACAGGGGGCGTAACGGAGACCCAGTACTTC. Protein: CASGTGGVTETQYF.

This clonotype occurred many times. The chain carries TRBV20-1 and TRBJ2-3, with D perhaps assigned TRBD1 or TRBD2 (5 bases each). The germline V gene has CDR1 DFQATT and CDR2 SNEGSKA (reference sequence). Trimming shortened V by 1 base and J by 5 bases, and 10 bases separated the two germline ends. This CDR3 is 13 amino acids long. The CDR3 DNA follows: TGCAGTGCTAGAGGGGGGTCGCGAGATACGCAGTATTTT. Its protein product is CSARGGSRDTQYF.

V gene TRBV7-2 combines with J gene TRBJ2-2; D not certain. The CDR3 contains 18 residues. Looked up from germline, CDR1 is SGHTA and CDR2 is FQGNSA. V lost 2 bases to trimming and J lost 7 bases, with 23 bases between them. In nucleotides, the CDR3 is TGTGCCAGCAGCTTAAGACCGCCCGGCGCCACGATGTTCGGGGAGCTGTTTTTT. The encoded protein is CASSLRPPGATMFGELFF.

The chain recombines TRBV6-1 with TRBJ1-4, with D possibly being TRBD1 (5 bases). V gave up 6 bases and J gave up 7 bases, with 12 bases separating them. Looked up from germline, CDR1 is MNHNS and CDR2 is SASEGT. The CDR3 extends over 13 amino acids. The CDR3 here is CASSGTVGEKLFF. The CDR3 region has the DNA TGTGCCAGCAGCGGGACGGTGGGTGAAAAACTGTTTTTT.

This clonotype was counted at least ten times. The chain couples TRBV6-1 to TRBJ1-1, with 11 positions matching TRBD1. J was trimmed by 6 bases and V by 6 bases; bases with no gene match: 18. CDR1 MNHNS and CDR2 SASEGT come from the germline V gene. This CDR3 has 18 residues. The CDR3 nucleotides read TGTGCCAGCAGATCGGACAGGGGGCTGAAAACCGCTCCCCCTGAAGCTTTCTTT. It yields the protein CASRSDRGLKTAPPEAFF.

There are a few counts of this clonotype. J is TRBJ2-5 and V is TRBV12-3 or TRBV12-4, with TRBD2 matching over 12 bases. This CDR3 is 16 amino acids long. V shed 4 bases, J shed 4 bases, and the junction held 7 bases outside the gene matches. For the CDR3, the DNA is TGTGCCAGCAGTTGGGGACCGGGACTAGCGGGAGAGACCCAGTACTTC. Translating it yields CASSWGPGLAGETQYF.

Many counts were recorded for this clonotype. The V gene is TRBV6-1, the J gene TRBJ1-5; 8 nucleotides match TRBD1. The CDR3 is 15 amino acids. Germline loops: CDR1 MNHNS, CDR2 SASEGT. J was trimmed by 11 bases and V by 6 bases; bases with no gene match: 15. CDR3 coding DNA: TGTGCCAGCAGGAACTCAGGGACAGGTTCTGTGACCCAGCATTTT. Residues: CASRNSGTGSVTQHF.

This clonotype was observed at least ten times. This chain connects TRBV24-1 to TRBJ2-5, with a possible D match to TRBD1 (5 bases). Germline values: CDR1 KGHDR, CDR2 SFDVKD. V lost 2 bases and J 0 bases, leaving 12 bases between the germline ends. The CDR3 has 16 amino acids. This CDR3 reads CATSDSDSSDQETQYF. DNA of the CDR3: TGTGCCACCAGTGATTCAGACAGCTCAGACCAAGAGACCCAGTACTTC.